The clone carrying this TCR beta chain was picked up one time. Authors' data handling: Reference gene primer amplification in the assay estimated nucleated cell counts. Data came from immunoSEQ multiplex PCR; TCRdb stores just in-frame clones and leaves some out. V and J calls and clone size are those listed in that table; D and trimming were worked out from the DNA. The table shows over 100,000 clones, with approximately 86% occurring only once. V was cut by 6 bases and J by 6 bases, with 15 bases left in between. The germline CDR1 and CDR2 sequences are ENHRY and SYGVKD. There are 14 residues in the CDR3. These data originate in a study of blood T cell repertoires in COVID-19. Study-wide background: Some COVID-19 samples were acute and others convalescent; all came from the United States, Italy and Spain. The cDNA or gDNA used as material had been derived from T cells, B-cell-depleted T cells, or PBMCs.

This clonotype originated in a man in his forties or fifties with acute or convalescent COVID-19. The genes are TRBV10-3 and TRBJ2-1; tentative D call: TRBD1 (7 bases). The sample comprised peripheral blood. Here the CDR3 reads CAIRDYRGGNEQFF. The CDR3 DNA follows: TGTGCCATCAGGGATTACAGGGGAGGCAATGAGCAGTTCTTC.